The 9 T cell receptor beta chains reported below all come from one sample, sequenced in a study of untreated major depressive disorder. Their antigen targets remain unknown. The study, taken as a whole, reports: Depressed patients' CD4+ T cells carried increased TRBV05-01 (Vbeta 5.1) usage versus control CD4+ T cells.

Only in-frame clones appear in the TCRdb table, and some are missing; sequencing was by immunoSEQ multiplex PCR. The table lists 25,000 to 30,000 clones, 91% of them singletons. The sample was CD4+ T cells from PBMCs. All receptors derive from a woman under 40 with major depressive disorder.

This rearrangement joins TRBV10-3 to TRBJ2-7; D perhaps matches TRBD1 (5 bases). CDR3 length: 13 residues. The V and J ends lost 4 bases and 6 bases respectively, with 13 bases between them. CDR1 and CDR2 (germline): ENHRY, SYGVKD. The CDR3 spells CAISGQILFEQYF. The CDR3 DNA follows: TGTGCCATCAGTGGACAGATTCTTTTCGAGCAGTACTTC.

The rearrangement joins TRBV5-4 to TRBJ2-5; TRBD2 matches 9 bases. Germline CDR1 SGHNT, CDR2 YYREEE (reference sequence). After removal of 5 bases from V and 0 bases from J, the junction contained 5 bases not matched to a gene. This CDR3 comprises 15 residues. Here the CDR3 reads CASSPSGANQETQYF. The DNA for the CDR3 is TGTGCCAGCAGTCCTAGCGGGGCCAACCAAGAGACCCAGTACTTC.

This sequence joins TRBV27 and TRBJ1-5; TRBD1 matches at 10 bases. Losses at the gene ends were 1 base for V and 2 bases for J; bases not matched to a gene: 14. The CDR3 has 20 amino acids. CDR1 MNHEY and CDR2 SMNVEV come from the germline V gene (reference sequence). CDR3 nucleotide sequence: TGTGCCAGCAGTTTATTTTCCATGGGACAGGGGTCGCTGGGCAATCAGCCCCAGCATTTT. Translation: CASSLFSMGQGSLGNQPQHF.

V is TRBV28 and J is TRBJ1-1, with 9 bases matching TRBD1. With V trimmed by 6 bases and J by 0 bases, 5 bases remained unmatched. Germline assignment: CDR1 MDHEN and CDR2 SYDVKM. The length of the CDR3 is 15 residues. The CDR3 DNA reads TGTGCCAGCAGCGGGACAGGGCACATGAACACTGAAGCTTTCTTT. Translated, it gives CASSGTGHMNTEAFF.

The chain recombines TRBV27 with TRBJ2-3; either TRBD1 or TRBD2 may fit D (5 bases each). Trimming removed 5 bases at V and 3 bases at J, with 18 bases between. Looked up from germline, CDR1 is MNHEY and CDR2 is SMNVEV (reference sequence). The CDR3 loop spans 16 amino acids. The CDR3 here is CASSLNGGVGTDTQYF. The DNA of the CDR3 is TGTGCCAGCAGTCTTAATGGGGGAGTTGGTACAGATACGCAGTATTTT.

The chain employs TRBV5-5 and TRBJ2-5; D remains ambiguous. Germline V gene data show CDR1 as SGHKS and CDR2 as YYEKEE (reference sequence). Trimming took 4 bases from V and 0 from J, leaving 10 bases between them. CDR3 length: 14 residues. As DNA, the CDR3 is TGTGCCAGCAGCCCCCATCCGTACCAAGAGACCCAGTACTTC. Translated, it gives CASSPHPYQETQYF.

This chain connects TRBV2 to TRBJ2-7; D not resolved. Trimming took off 2 bases at V and 2 bases at J, with 10 bases between the two ends. CDR1 is SNHLY, CDR2 FYNNEI, per germline. CDR3 size: 14 residues. The CDR3 DNA sequence: TGTGCCAGCAGTGAATGGCATACTCCCTACGAGCAGTACTTC. It yields the protein CASSEWHTPYEQYF.

The chain recombines TRBV27 with TRBJ1-1; D ambiguous. Trimming took 3 bases from V and 1 from J, leaving 6 bases between them. The CDR3 loop spans 13 amino acids. In germline, CDR1 is MNHEY, CDR2 SMNVEV (reference sequence). The CDR3 nucleotides are TGTGCCAGCAGTTTTACGGGGAACACTGAAGCTTTCTTT. Amino acids: CASSFTGNTEAFF.

The V gene is TRBV4-2, the J gene TRBJ1-6; TRBD1 matches 7 bases. Looked up from germline, CDR1 is LGHNA and CDR2 is YNFKEQ. There are 15 residues in the CDR3. Trimming took 1 base from V and 5 from J; bases not matched to a gene: 2. DNA of the CDR3: TGTGCCAGCAGCCAAGGACAGGGAAATAATTCACCCCTCCACTTT. Encoded protein: CASSQGQGNNSPLHF.